This passage covers 32 T cell receptor beta chains from one sample sequenced in a study of shared clonotypes between healthy human individuals. TCRdb keeps only in-frame clones here, not all; method: immunoSEQ multiplex PCR. The sample contains 1.5 million to 2.5 million clones, approximately 95% of which appear only once. CD45RO-negative, CCR7-positively selected cells formed the naive CD8 fraction, excluding terminally differentiated effector memory CD45RA+ cells. Material: naive CD8+ T cells sorted from blood. All receptors derive from a man younger than 30 in good health.

V and J are TRBV10-1 and TRBJ2-7; D call uncertain. The germline CDR1 and CDR2 sequences are WNHNN and SYGVQD (reference sequence). There are 14 residues in the CDR3. Trimming stripped 0 bases from V and 5 bases from J, with 11 bases between. The CDR3 spells CASSESRQSHEQYF. As DNA, the CDR3 is TGCGCCAGCAGTGAGTCCCGACAATCCCACGAGCAGTACTTC.

The V and J genes are TRBV29-1 and TRBJ2-7; 13 bases line up with TRBD2. Germline V gene sequence: CDR1 SQVTM, CDR2 ANQGSEA. There are 16 residues in the CDR3. V was clipped by 6 bases and J by 5 bases; unmatched bases: 13. CDR3 DNA: TGCAGCGTCCCCCTAATAGGGACTAGCGGGGTTCACGAGCAGTACTTC. Its translation: CSVPLIGTSGVHEQYF.

This chain connects TRBV27 to TRBJ2-7; TRBD1 aligns across 9 bases. The trim removed 5 bases at V and 5 bases at J, leaving 10 bases unmatched. Germline V gene lookup returns CDR1 MNHEY and CDR2 SMNVEV (reference sequence). This CDR3 has 15 amino acids. CDR3 amino acids: CASSTSPGQGNEQYF. CDR3 sequence (DNA): TGTGCCAGCAGTACTTCCCCGGGACAGGGCAACGAGCAGTACTTC.

The V call is TRBV11-2, the J call TRBJ1-2, with D maybe TRBD1 (6 bases). The CDR3 spans 15 residues. V was trimmed by 0 bases and J by 3 bases, leaving 11 bases between them. The germline V gene encodes CDR1 SGHAT and CDR2 FQNNGV. CDR3 DNA sequence: TGTGCCAGCAGCTTAGATACAGGGTCAGACTATGGCTACACCTTC. Translated, it gives CASSLDTGSDYGYTF.

The J gene is TRBJ2-3, the V gene TRBV7-9; D remains unclear. Germline V CDR1 and CDR2: SEHNR, FQNEAQ (reference sequence). CDR3 length: 14 amino acids. Trimming left V 5 bases short and J 0 bases short, with 9 bases between. CDR3 amino acids: CASSPNPSTDTQYF. In DNA form, the CDR3 reads TGTGCCAGCAGCCCAAACCCAAGCACAGATACGCAGTATTTT.

The chain recombines TRBV9 with TRBJ2-3; maybe TRBD2 (6 bases). There are 16 residues in the CDR3. The germline V gene has CDR1 SGDLS and CDR2 YYNGEE. The V end lost 0 bases, the J end lost 4 bases, and 15 bases lay between the germline ends. The CDR3 loop is CASSVERTGAADTQYF. Written as DNA, the CDR3 is TGTGCCAGCAGCGTAGAACGGACGGGAGCAGCAGATACGCAGTATTTT.

The chain uses TRBV2 and TRBJ2-5; no clear D. Deletions cut 7 bases from V and 4 bases from J, with 19 bases between. CDR1 SNHLY and CDR2 FYNNEI come from the germline V gene. This CDR3 spans 15 amino acids. As DNA, the CDR3 is TGTGCCAGCACTCCCGGACCGTTACACGGAGAGACCCAGTACTTC. Translation gives CASTPGPLHGETQYF.

The genes are TRBV10-2 and TRBJ2-7; 10 positions agree with TRBD2. Germline trimming cut 2 bases from V and 2 bases from J; bases unmatched to any gene: 3. CDR3 size: 15 residues. CDR1 and CDR2 (germline): WSHSY, SAAADI. CDR3 nucleotides: TGCGCCAGCAGTGAGGGGACTAGCGCTACCTACGAGCAGTACTTC. Protein: CASSEGTSATYEQYF.

The chain is built from TRBV30 and TRBJ2-5, with 7 bases identical to TRBD2. From germline, CDR1 is GTSNPN and CDR2 SVGIG (reference sequence). The CDR3 length is 13 residues. J lost 2 bases, V lost 6 bases, and 6 bases had no gene match. The DNA of the CDR3 is TGTGCCTGCCCAGGACTAGTTCAAGAGACCCAGTACTTC. This gives the protein CACPGLVQETQYF.

The chain has TRBV7-9 and TRBJ1-5; tentative D call: TRBD1 (6 bases). The CDR3 consists of 17 residues. Germline CDR1 SEHNR, CDR2 FQNEAQ (reference sequence). V was clipped by 1 base and J by 0 bases, with 13 bases between them. CDR3 sequence reads: CASSLGGRGHSNQPQHF. Written as DNA, the CDR3 is TGTGCCAGCAGCTTAGGGGGCAGGGGTCATAGCAATCAGCCCCAGCATTTT.

The V and J genes are TRBV6-1 and TRBJ2-2, with D possibly being TRBD1 (5 bases). CDR1 MNHNS and CDR2 SASEGT come from the germline V gene. The CDR3 is made up of 16 amino acids. Trimming pared 1 base from V and 3 bases from J, leaving 12 bases between. CDR3: CASSEETESYTGELFF. CDR3 nucleotide sequence: TGTGCCAGCAGTGAAGAGACAGAGTCATACACCGGGGAGCTGTTTTTT.

The chain couples TRBV5-4 to TRBJ1-5; 10 bases line up with TRBD1. Trimming at V came to 4 bases and at J to 9 bases, leaving 13 bases not matched to a gene. The CDR3 sequence is 16 residues long. Germline CDR1 reads SGHNT; CDR2 reads YYREEE (reference sequence). The CDR3 DNA reads as TGTGCCAGCAGCGTAACCGGGACAGGGGTCCCGTTGCCCCAGCATTTT. Protein product: CASSVTGTGVPLPQHF.

Worth noting for this clone: Other nucleotide sequences in the sample specify the same CDR3. The chain links TRBV28 to TRBJ2-2; possibly TRBD2 for D (6 bases). In germline, CDR1 is MDHEN, CDR2 SYDVKM. The CDR3 totals 13 residues. V lost 3 bases and J lost 5, with 7 bases in between. Here the CDR3 DNA reads TGTGCCAGCAGTTTTGGAGGGACCGGGGAGCTGTTTTTT. Its translation is CASSFGGTGELFF.

The rearrangement links TRBV9 to TRBJ2-7, with 9 bases lining up with TRBD2. The junction had 10 bases not matched to a gene; V was cut back by 4 bases and J by 5 bases. The CDR3 totals 15 residues. CDR1 SGDLS and CDR2 YYNGEE come from the germline V gene. Here the CDR3 reads CASSFIAGEGNEQYF. For the CDR3, the DNA is TGTGCCAGCAGCTTTATAGCGGGAGAAGGGAACGAGCAGTACTTC. The full variable domain, with the rest looked up from reference TRBV9 and TRBJ2-7, is DSGVTQTPKHLITATGQRVTLRCSPRSGDLSVYWYQQSLDQGLQFLIQYYNGEERAKGNILERFSAQQFPDLHSELNLSSLELGDSALYFCASSFIAGEGNEQYFGPGTRLTVT.

The chain employs TRBV5-4 and TRBJ2-2; D remains unclear. Germline-derived CDR1 and CDR2 are SGHNT and YYREEE (reference sequence). The CDR3 extends over 13 amino acids. Deletions cut 0 bases from V and 7 bases from J, with 7 bases between. The CDR3 spells CASSLGMGGELFF. CDR3 bases: TGTGCCAGCAGCTTGGGCATGGGCGGGGAGCTGTTTTTT.

This clone was detected once. V gene TRBV7-2 combines with J gene TRBJ2-6; possible D gene TRBD2, 7 bases. This CDR3 is built from 17 residues. From germline, CDR1 is SGHTA and CDR2 FQGNSA. With 3 bases removed from V and 0 bases from J, the gap between germline ends came to 12 bases. The CDR3 region has the DNA TGTGCCAGCAGCTTGGGGGGGGCCCGCTCTGGGGCCAACGTCCTGACTTTC. This codes for CASSLGGARSGANVLTF.

The CDR3: CASSSGYTGELFF. CDR3 nucleotides: TGCGCCAGCAGTTCAGGATACACCGGGGAGCTGTTTTTT. The chain carries TRBV10-1 and TRBJ2-2; D is unclear. The CDR3 extends over 13 amino acids. Germline V gene data show CDR1 as WNHNN and CDR2 as SYGVQD (reference sequence). Trimming stripped 5 bases from V and 3 bases from J, with 7 bases between.

A note on this clone: This sample also contains other DNA sequences that code for the same CDR3. V usage is TRBV7-6 and J usage is TRBJ2-1; a weak D match, TRBD2 (6 bases). Germline CDR1 is SGHVS and CDR2 is FNYEAQ. The CDR3 totals 13 residues. Between the trimmed V and J ends, which lost 5 bases and 5 bases, there was a span of 10 bases. CDR3: CASSPGLNNEQFF. CDR3 DNA sequence: TGTGCCAGCAGCCCGGGACTTAACAATGAGCAGTTCTTC.

This rearrangement joins TRBV4-1 to TRBJ1-2; D possibly corresponds to TRBD1 (5 bases). This CDR3 spans 17 amino acids. Trimming took off 1 base at V and 1 base at J, with 16 bases between the two ends. Germline V gives CDR1 MGHRA, CDR2 YSYEKL. The CDR3 DNA sequence: TGCGCCAGCAGCCAAGTATCGTATGACAGAGGTAACTATGGCTACACCTTC. Translated, it gives CASSQVSYDRGNYGYTF.

The chain combines TRBV14 with TRBJ2-7; tentatively, D is TRBD2 (7 bases). Trimming took 1 base from V and 3 from J, leaving 16 bases between them. Germline V gene lookup returns CDR1 SGHDN and CDR2 FVKESK. This CDR3 comprises 16 residues. CDR3 sequence: CASSQAGGEGGYEQYF. The CDR3 nucleotides read TGTGCCAGCAGCCAAGCTGGGGGGGAGGGGGGCTACGAGCAGTACTTC.

The chain uses TRBV28 and TRBJ2-1, with TRBD2 matching over 10 bases. The junction had 13 bases not matched to a gene; V was cut back by 10 bases and J by 7 bases. The CDR3 loop spans 15 amino acids. The germline V gene encodes CDR1 MDHEN and CDR2 SYDVKM. The chain's CDR3 is CATRSIQRGGNEQFF. CDR3 bases: TGTGCCACACGTAGTATTCAGCGGGGGGGAAATGAGCAGTTCTTC.

V usage is TRBV20-1 and J usage is TRBJ2-1; D uncertain. CDR1 DFQATT and CDR2 SNEGSKA come from the germline V gene (reference sequence). The V and J ends lost 3 bases and 8 bases respectively, with 5 bases between them. The CDR3 has 10 residues. This chain's CDR3 is CSASSHEQFF. CDR3 sequence (DNA): TGCAGTGCTAGTAGCCATGAGCAGTTCTTC.

This chain joins TRBV28 and TRBJ2-7, with TRBD2 matching over 9 bases. Germline trimming cut 2 bases from V and 5 bases from J; bases unmatched to any gene: 4. CDR3 length: 14 amino acids. Germline V gene lookup returns CDR1 MDHEN and CDR2 SYDVKM. CDR3 amino acids: CASSLAGGPHEQYF. DNA of the CDR3: TGTGCCAGCAGTTTAGCGGGAGGGCCCCACGAGCAGTACTTC.

The chain recombines TRBV7-9 with TRBJ2-1; 8 bases agree with TRBD2. Germline assignment: CDR1 SEHNR and CDR2 FQNEAQ (reference sequence). The length of the CDR3 is 16 residues. J gave up 6 bases and V 1 base, and 8 bases lay outside the gene matches. The CDR3 here is CASSLDASGWGNEQFF. The CDR3 DNA reads TGTGCCAGCAGCTTAGACGCTAGCGGGTGGGGCAATGAGCAGTTCTTC.

This chain's CDR3 is CASSAGQPAYEQYF. DNA for the CDR3: TGTGCCAGCAGCGCAGGACAGCCTGCCTACGAGCAGTACTTC. This chain connects TRBV9 to TRBJ2-7; tentative D call: TRBD1 (6 bases). The CDR3 is 14 residues long. Trimming took 3 bases from V and 2 from J, leaving 12 bases between them. CDR1 and CDR2 from the germline V gene are SGDLS and YYNGEE.

The chain links TRBV9 to TRBJ2-3; 10 bases fit TRBD2. The trim removed 0 bases at V and 5 bases at J, leaving 6 bases unmatched. Germline CDR1 is SGDLS and CDR2 is YYNGEE. The CDR3 sequence is 16 residues long. The CDR3 DNA reads as TGTGCCAGCAGCGTAGAGAGCGGGGGGGCCAGAGATACGCAGTATTTT. Translating gives CASSVESGGARDTQYF. The whole variable domain, remainder taken from reference TRBV9 and TRBJ2-3, is DSGVTQTPKHLITATGQRVTLRCSPRSGDLSVYWYQQSLDQGLQFLIQYYNGEERAKGNILERFSAQQFPDLHSELNLSSLELGDSALYFCASSVESGGARDTQYFGPGTRLTVL.

The chain couples TRBV7-8 to TRBJ1-2, with TRBD1 as a possible D gene (5 bases). V lost 1 base, J lost 0 bases, and 12 bases lay in between. Germline V gene data show CDR1 as SGHVS and CDR2 as FQNEAQ. CDR3 length: 16 residues. For the CDR3, the DNA is TGTGCCAGCAGCTTAGATCCAGGGCCTACTAACTATGGCTACACCTTC. Translation gives CASSLDPGPTNYGYTF.

In its sample, this clone was seen once. V usage is TRBV27 and J usage is TRBJ1-2, with 7 bases identical to TRBD1. With V trimmed by 11 bases and J by 1 base, 13 bases remained unmatched. The CDR3 runs to 15 residues. Germline CDR1 MNHEY, CDR2 SMNVEV (reference sequence). The CDR3 DNA sequence: TGTGCCTCTTTCGGCACGGGACAGCTTAACTATGGCTACACCTTC. This translates into CASFGTGQLNYGYTF.

The chain has TRBV2 and TRBJ2-5; 11 bases match TRBD2. The CDR3 is 14 amino acids. Germline lookup yields CDR1 SNHLY and CDR2 FYNNEI. J was trimmed by 5 bases and V by 11 bases; bases with no gene match: 10. In nucleotides, the CDR3 is TGTGCCTCCGCCCTAGCGGGAGGTAGGGAGACCCAGTACTTC. Protein: CASALAGGRETQYF.

The chain employs TRBV6-5 and TRBJ2-2, with D tentatively TRBD1 (5 bases). V gave up 6 bases and J gave up 2 bases, with 13 bases separating them. CDR3 size: 15 residues. The germline gives CDR1 MNHEY, CDR2 SVGAGI. The CDR3 spells CASSQTTENTGELFF. The DNA for the CDR3 is TGTGCCAGCAGCCAAACGACAGAAAACACCGGGGAGCTGTTTTTT.

This chain links TRBV5-4 with TRBJ2-3; 11 positions match TRBD2. The germline V gene has CDR1 SGHNT and CDR2 YYREEE (reference sequence). J was trimmed by 2 bases and V by 6 bases; bases with no gene match: 5. This CDR3 is 15 amino acids long. As DNA, the CDR3 is TGTGCCAGCACTATAGCGGGAGGGAACACAGATACGCAGTATTTT. Residues: CASTIAGGNTDTQYF.

The chain uses TRBV27 and TRBJ1-5; D call uncertain. With 2 bases removed from V and 5 bases from J, the gap between germline ends came to 10 bases. CDR1 MNHEY and CDR2 SMNVEV come from the germline V gene (reference sequence). This CDR3 has 14 amino acids. This chain's CDR3 is CASSLRADHQPQHF. For the CDR3, the DNA is TGTGCCAGCAGTTTAAGGGCAGACCATCAGCCCCAGCATTTT.